These 2 T cell receptor beta chains were all obtained from the same sample, sequenced in a study of blood T cell repertoires in COVID-19. Profiling relied on immunoSEQ multiplex PCR, and the TCRdb table lists in-frame clones only, not all of them. Of 80,000 to 130,000 clones listed, about nine tenths were seen once; the top ten hold 0.85% to 1%. The sequencing input was peripheral blood. All receptors come from a man between 60 and 70 years old with acute or convalescent COVID-19.

This clone was counted a single time. This chain links TRBV4-2 with TRBJ2-7, with 11 bases that match TRBD1. This CDR3 comprises 15 residues. Germline CDR1 is LGHNA and CDR2 is YNFKEQ. V shed 1 base, J shed 3 bases, and the junction held 2 bases outside the gene matches. The CDR3 coding sequence is TGTGCCAGCAGCCAAGCCGGGACAGGGGGCTACGAGCAGTACTTC. Protein: CASSQAGTGGYEQYF.

The chain recombines TRBV5-1 with TRBJ1-1; 11 bases are shared with TRBD1. V shed 0 bases, J shed 3 bases, and the junction held 4 bases outside the gene matches. CDR1 and CDR2 (germline): SGHRS, YFSETQ. The length of the CDR3 is 16 residues. The CDR3 sequence is CASSLDGQGADTEAFF. In DNA form, the CDR3 reads TGCGCCAGCAGCTTGGATGGACAGGGGGCTGACACTGAAGCTTTCTTT.